The rows below give T cell receptor beta chains drawn from one sample of a study of human T cells and chemical hapten exposure. In TCRdb, the RACE reads were re-called with MiXCR into one record per CDR3 protein. The sample has fewer than 350,000 distinct CDR3 sequences, 7.7% seen once. The sample was whole blood, taken in connection with sensitization to the hapten diphenylcyclopropenone (DPC). These receptors were collected from a man aged 18 to 30 with alopecia areata. Some clones in this sample may be carry-over from other donors' samples. Each CDR3 is given with its conserved first and last residue. The D gene is left open where the match is weak. Size tells how often a clone was seen (once, few, many) or the class of an expanded clone, and some rows leave it out.

NA | 16 | TRBJ2-1 | TRBV6-4 | NA | TGTGCCAGCAGCCCTCGGCGGGGTAATGATTACAATGAGCAGTTCTTC | CASSPRRGNDYNEQFF
NA | 15 | TRBJ2-3 | TRBV11-1 | NA | TGTGCCAGCAGCCCCGGGCAGGCGTTCACAGATACGCAGTATTTT | CASSPGQAFTDTQYF
NA | 17 | TRBJ1-2 | TRBV20-1 | few | TGCAGTGCTAGAGATAAGCGGCAGACTCAAACTAACTATGGCTACACCTTC | CSARDKRQTQTNYGYTF
TRBD1 | 13 | TRBJ2-7 | TRBV10-2 | many | TGCGCCAGCAGTGGAGACAGGGGATACGAGCAGTACTTC | CASSGDRGYEQYF
TRBD2 | 14 | TRBJ2-1 | TRBV12-3/TRBV12-4 | few | TGTGCCAGCAGCTATCTAGCGGGGGCATATGAGCAGTTCTTC | CASSYLAGAYEQFF
NA | 13 | TRBJ2-3 | TRBV11-2 | NA | TGTGCCAGCAGCTTAGAGGCCATAAATACGCAGTATTTT | CASSLEAINTQYF
NA | 14 | TRBJ1-2 | TRBV7-9 | many | TGTGCCAGCAGCCCCACCGCCGGATACTATGGCTACACCTTC | CASSPTAGYYGYTF
TRBD1 | 14 | TRBJ1-6 | TRBV13 | NA | TGTGCCAGCAGCCCCGGGACAGGGCTATCACCCCTCCACTTT | CASSPGTGLSPLHF
NA | 13 | TRBJ2-2 | TRBV4-3 | few | TGCGCCAGCAGCCAAGGGGGTAGCGGGGAGCTGTTTTTT | CASSQGGSGELFF
TRBD1 | 15 | TRBJ2-3 | TRBV12-3/TRBV12-4 | NA | TGTGCCAGCAGCGGACCGGGACAGAGCACAGATACGCAGTATTTT | CASSGPGQSTDTQYF
NA | 11 | TRBJ1-2 | TRBV29-1 | few | TGCAGCGTTGAGGGGGGTTATGGCTACACCTTC | CSVEGGYGYTF
TRBD1 | 17 | TRBJ1-6 | TRBV6-5 | NA | TGTGCCAGCAGTTACAAAATACCGGGACAGGGGAATTCACCCCTCCACTTT | CASSYKIPGQGNSPLHF
NA | 18 | TRBJ1-6 | TRBV4-3 | few | TGCGCCAGCAGCCAAGATCCTCCCGGGACACTTTATAATTCACCCCTCCACTTT | CASSQDPPGTLYNSPLHF
NA | 14 | TRBJ1-3 | TRBV11-2 | NA | TGTGCCAGCAGCAGGGTGCGAAGTGGAAACACCATATATTTT | CASSRVRSGNTIYF
NA | 16 | TRBJ2-2 | TRBV5-1 | many | TGCGCCAGCAGCTTGGTAGGGGGTGCGAACACCGGGGAGCTGTTTTTT | CASSLVGGANTGELFF
NA | 12 | TRBJ2-7 | TRBV6-5 | few | TGTGCCAGCAGTTACTCTTTGGGCGAGCAGTACTTC | CASSYSLGEQYF
NA | 13 | TRBJ1-1 | TRBV2 | many | TGTGCCAGCAGTAACAAAAAGAACACTGAAGCTTTCTTT | CASSNKKNTEAFF
NA | 15 | TRBJ1-2 | TRBV6-2/TRBV6-3 | NA | TGTGCCAGCAGTCCTATCCAGGGGACTAACTATGGCTACACCTTC | CASSPIQGTNYGYTF
NA | 16 | TRBJ2-1 | TRBV7-8 | NA | TGTGCCAGCAGCTCCTACAGGTTCGGCATCCACAATGAGCAGTTCTTC | CASSSYRFGIHNEQFF
TRBD1 | 14 | TRBJ2-7 | TRBV7-9 | NA | TGTGCCAGCAGCGCCTGGACAGGGGTCCACGAGCAGTACTTC | CASSAWTGVHEQYF
NA | 16 | TRBJ2-7 | TRBV7-9 | NA | TGTGCCAGCAGCTTAGCGTACGACAGGCGCTCCTATGAGCAGTACTTC | CASSLAYDRRSYEQYF
NA | 17 | TRBJ2-7 | TRBV5-1 | NA | TGCGCCAGCAGCCCGGGACGGGCTGGGGGCGGAGGATACGAGCAGTACTTC | CASSPGRAGGGGYEQYF
NA | 17 | TRBJ2-7 | TRBV11-2 | few | TGTGCCAGCAGCTTCAGACAAACCGGGACGGTCTCCTACGAGCAGTACTTC | CASSFRQTGTVSYEQYF
NA | 15 | TRBJ2-3 | TRBV24-1 | few | TGTGCCACCAGTGATTTTACGGGATCCACAGATACGCAGTATTTT | CATSDFTGSTDTQYF
TRBD1 | 17 | TRBJ2-4 | TRBV5-6 | few | TGTGCCAGCAGCCCTATTGGACAGGGAGGCACCAAAAACATTCAGTACTTC | CASSPIGQGGTKNIQYF
NA | 14 | TRBJ2-6 | TRBV9 | NA | TGTGCCAGCAGCGTAGTGGCTGGGGCCAACGTCCTGACTTTC | CASSVVAGANVLTF
TRBD1 | 13 | TRBJ1-1 | TRBV29-1 | many | TGCAGCGTCGTGACAGGGTTGGGCACTGAAGCTTTCTTT | CSVVTGLGTEAFF
NA | 14 | TRBJ2-7 | TRBV18 | NA | TGTGCCAGCTCACCACTGGCCAGTGCCTACGAGCAGTACTTC | CASSPLASAYEQYF
NA | 16 | TRBJ2-2 | TRBV7-3 | many | TGTGCCAGCAGCCCCCTTGGAGGGCGAAACACCGGGGAGCTGTTTTTT | CASSPLGGRNTGELFF
TRBD1 | 16 | TRBJ2-7 | TRBV5-1 | many | TGCGCCAGCAGCTTGGTGTCCGGGACAGCGTCCTACGAGCAGTACTTC | CASSLVSGTASYEQYF
NA | 14 | TRBJ2-2 | TRBV5-1 | few | TGCGCCAGCAGCTTGACGGGACACCAGGCAGTAGCTTATTTT | CASSLTGHQAVAYF
TRBD1 | 13 | TRBJ2-7 | TRBV27 | NA | TGTGCCAGCAGCACCAGGACAGGGTACGAGCAGTACTTC | CASSTRTGYEQYF
TRBD1 | 16 | TRBJ2-1 | TRBV6-1 | NA | TGTGCCAGCAGTACTTCCGGGACAGGGGCCTACAATGAGCAGTTCTTC | CASSTSGTGAYNEQFF
NA | 14 | TRBJ2-5 | TRBV7-8 | few | TGTGCCAGCAGACGGGGGCTCCCGCAAGAGACCCAGTACTTC | CASRRGLPQETQYF
NA | 11 | TRBJ2-7 | TRBV28 | few | TGTGCCAGCACCCTGGGGCGTATGCAGTACTTC | CASTLGRMQYF
TRBD2 | 16 | TRBJ2-3 | TRBV7-9 | NA | TGTGCCAGCAGCTTACTAGCGGGGGTTAGCACAGATACGCAGTATTTT | CASSLLAGVSTDTQYF
TRBD1 | 14 | TRBJ1-6 | TRBV10-3 | NA | TGTGCCATCAGTGAGGCAAACAGGGGATCACCCCTCCACTTT | CAISEANRGSPLHF
NA | 14 | TRBJ1-1 | TRBV11-3 | many | TGTGCCAGCAGCTTGACAGGACCGAACACTGAAGCTTTCTTT | CASSLTGPNTEAFF
NA | 14 | TRBJ1-5 | TRBV2 | few | TGTGCCACCGCCGGGGGGTACGGCAATCAGCCCCAGCATTTT | CATAGGYGNQPQHF
NA | 12 | TRBJ2-5 | TRBV28 | many | TGTGCCAGCGGGGAACGTAAAGAGACCCAGTACTTC | CASGERKETQYF
NA | 16 | TRBJ1-1 | TRBV7-2 | NA | TGTGCCAGCAGCTTAGTCCCTAGGTATCGGAACACTGAAGCTTTCTTT | CASSLVPRYRNTEAFF
NA | 12 | TRBJ1-2 | TRBV29-1 | few | TGCAGCGTTGAAGGCGCAGGATATGGCTACACCTTC | CSVEGAGYGYTF
NA | 12 | TRBJ1-1 | TRBV6-2/TRBV6-3 | few | TGTGCCAGCAGTGGCTTGGGGGTGGAAGCTTTCTTT | CASSGLGVEAFF
NA | 16 | TRBJ1-2 | TRBV4-3 | few | TGCGCCAGCAGCCAAGACCGCACAAGACTCAACTATGGCTACACCTTC | CASSQDRTRLNYGYTF
NA | 14 | TRBJ1-6 | TRBV28 | few | TGTGCCAGCAGCCCGGGCGTAATTTGGTCACCCCTCCACTTT | CASSPGVIWSPLHF
NA | 17 | TRBJ1-2 | TRBV20-1 | few | TGCAGTGCAGAGGGAGGGCACGTCTTCCCGTTTAACTATGGCTACACCTTC | CSAEGGHVFPFNYGYTF
NA | 14 | TRBJ2-1 | TRBV28 | few | TGTGCCAGCAGCCAAGGGCAGATTAGCAATGAGCAGTTCTTC | CASSQGQISNEQFF
TRBD1 | 15 | TRBJ1-5 | TRBV6-2/TRBV6-3 | few | TGTGCCAGCAGTTACCAAGGGGGCTTACGTCAGCCCCAGCATTTT | CASSYQGGLRQPQHF
TRBD2 | 14 | TRBJ2-1 | TRBV11-2 | NA | TGTGCCAGCAGTCTCCTGGGGGGGAGGAATGAGCAGTTCTTC | CASSLLGGRNEQFF
NA | 15 | TRBJ2-1 | TRBV19 | NA | TGTGCCAGTAGTCCGGACCCATCTACTTACAATGAGCAGTTCTTC | CASSPDPSTYNEQFF
TRBD1 | 15 | TRBJ1-4 | TRBV15 | NA | TGTGCCACCAGCCTAGACAGGGGCGTAAACGAAAAACTGTTTTTT | CATSLDRGVNEKLFF
NA | 13 | TRBJ1-1 | TRBV7-3 | NA | TGTGCCAGCAGCATAGACAAGGGCACTGAAGCTTTCTTT | CASSIDKGTEAFF
TRBD2 | 12 | TRBJ2-3 | TRBV29-1 | NA | TGCAGCGGCTGCCCTAGCGGGGAGGCGCAGTATTTT | CSGCPSGEAQYF